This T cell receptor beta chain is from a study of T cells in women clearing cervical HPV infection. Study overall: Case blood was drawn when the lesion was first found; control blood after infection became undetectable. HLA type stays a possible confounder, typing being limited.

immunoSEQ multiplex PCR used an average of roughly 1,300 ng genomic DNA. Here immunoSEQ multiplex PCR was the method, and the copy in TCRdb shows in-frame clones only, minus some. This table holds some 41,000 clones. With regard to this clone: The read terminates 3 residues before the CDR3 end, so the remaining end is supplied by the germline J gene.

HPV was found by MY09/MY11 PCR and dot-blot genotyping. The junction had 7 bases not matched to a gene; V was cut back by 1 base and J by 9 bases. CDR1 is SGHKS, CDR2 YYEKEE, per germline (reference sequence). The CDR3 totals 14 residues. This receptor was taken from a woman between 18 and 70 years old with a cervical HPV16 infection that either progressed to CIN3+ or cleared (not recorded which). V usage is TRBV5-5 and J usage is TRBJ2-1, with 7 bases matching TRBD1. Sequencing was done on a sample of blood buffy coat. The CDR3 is CASSLRQGSSEQFF. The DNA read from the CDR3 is TGTGCCAGCAGCTTGAGACAGGGAAGTAGTGAG.